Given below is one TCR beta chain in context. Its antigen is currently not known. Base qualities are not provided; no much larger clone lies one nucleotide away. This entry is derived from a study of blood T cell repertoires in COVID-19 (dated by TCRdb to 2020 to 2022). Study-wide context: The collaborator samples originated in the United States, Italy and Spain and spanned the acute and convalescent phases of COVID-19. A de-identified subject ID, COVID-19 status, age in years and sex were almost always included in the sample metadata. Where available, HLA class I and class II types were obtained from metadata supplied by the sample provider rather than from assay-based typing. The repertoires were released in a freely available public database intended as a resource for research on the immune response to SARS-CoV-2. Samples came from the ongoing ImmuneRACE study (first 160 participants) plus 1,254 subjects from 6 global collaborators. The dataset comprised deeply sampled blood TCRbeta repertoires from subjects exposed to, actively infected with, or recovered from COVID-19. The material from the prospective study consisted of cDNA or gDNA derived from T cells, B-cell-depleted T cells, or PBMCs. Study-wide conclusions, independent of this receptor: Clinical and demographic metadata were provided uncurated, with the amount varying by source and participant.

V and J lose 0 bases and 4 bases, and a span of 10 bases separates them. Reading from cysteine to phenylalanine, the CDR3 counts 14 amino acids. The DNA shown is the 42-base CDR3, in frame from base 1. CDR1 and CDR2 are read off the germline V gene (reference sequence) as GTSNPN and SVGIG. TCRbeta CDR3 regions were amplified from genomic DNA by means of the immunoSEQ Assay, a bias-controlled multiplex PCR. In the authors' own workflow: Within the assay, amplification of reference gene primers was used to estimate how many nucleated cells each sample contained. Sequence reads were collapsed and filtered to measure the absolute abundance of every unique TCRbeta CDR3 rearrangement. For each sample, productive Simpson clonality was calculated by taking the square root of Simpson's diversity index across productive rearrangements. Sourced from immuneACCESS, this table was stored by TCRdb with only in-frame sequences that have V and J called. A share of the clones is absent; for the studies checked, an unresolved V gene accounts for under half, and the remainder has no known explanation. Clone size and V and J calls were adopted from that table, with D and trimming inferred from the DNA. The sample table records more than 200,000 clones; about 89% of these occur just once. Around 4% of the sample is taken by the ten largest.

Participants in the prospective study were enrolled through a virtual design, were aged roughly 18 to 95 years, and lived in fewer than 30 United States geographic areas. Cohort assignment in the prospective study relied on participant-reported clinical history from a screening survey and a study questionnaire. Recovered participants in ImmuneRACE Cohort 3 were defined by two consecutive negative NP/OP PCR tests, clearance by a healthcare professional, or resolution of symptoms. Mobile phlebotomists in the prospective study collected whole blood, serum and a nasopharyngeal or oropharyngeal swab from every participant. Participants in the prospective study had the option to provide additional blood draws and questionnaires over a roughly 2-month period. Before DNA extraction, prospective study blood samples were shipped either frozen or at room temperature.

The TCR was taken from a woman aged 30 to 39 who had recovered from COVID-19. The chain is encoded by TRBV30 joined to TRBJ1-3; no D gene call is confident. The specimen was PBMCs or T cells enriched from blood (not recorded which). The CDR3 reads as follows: CAWSVRETGNTIYF. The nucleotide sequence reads TGTGCCTGGAGTGTACGCGAAACGGGAAACACCATATATTTT. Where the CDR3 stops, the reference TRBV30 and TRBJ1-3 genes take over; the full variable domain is SQTIHQWPATLVQPVGSPLSLECTVEGTSNPNLYWYRQAAGRGLQLLFYSVGIGQISSEVPQNLSASRPQDRQFILSSKKLLLSDSGFYLCAWSVRETGNTIYFGEGSWLTVV.